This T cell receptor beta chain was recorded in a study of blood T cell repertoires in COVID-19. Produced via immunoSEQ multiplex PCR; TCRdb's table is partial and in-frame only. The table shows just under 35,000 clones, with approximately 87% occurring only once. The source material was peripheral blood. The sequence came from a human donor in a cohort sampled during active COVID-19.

CDR3 DNA sequence: TGCGCCAGCAGCTTCCAACTAGCGGGGGGACCGGAGACCCAGTACTTC. As protein: CASSFQLAGGPETQYF. The chain is built from TRBV5-1 and TRBJ2-5, with TRBD2 identical over 12 bases. Germline V CDR1 and CDR2: SGHRS, YFSETQ. This CDR3 comprises 16 residues. J lost 5 bases, V lost 2 bases, and 7 bases had no gene match.